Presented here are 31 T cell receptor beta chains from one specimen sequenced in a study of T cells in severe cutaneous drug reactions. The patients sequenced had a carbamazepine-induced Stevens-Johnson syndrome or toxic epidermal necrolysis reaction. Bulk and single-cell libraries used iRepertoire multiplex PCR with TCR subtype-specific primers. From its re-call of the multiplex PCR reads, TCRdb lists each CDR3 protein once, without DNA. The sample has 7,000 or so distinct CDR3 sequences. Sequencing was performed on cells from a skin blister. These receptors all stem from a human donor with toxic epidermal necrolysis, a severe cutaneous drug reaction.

The chain's CDR3 is CASSSGLSYDQPQHF. The rearrangement joins TRBV28 to TRBJ1-5. The CDR3 loop spans 15 amino acids. Germline CDR1 reads MDHEN; CDR2 reads SYDVKM.

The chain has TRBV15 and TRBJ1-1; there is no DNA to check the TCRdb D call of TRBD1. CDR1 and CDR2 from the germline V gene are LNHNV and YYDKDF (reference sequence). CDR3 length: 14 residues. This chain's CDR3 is CATSWSQGNTEAFF.

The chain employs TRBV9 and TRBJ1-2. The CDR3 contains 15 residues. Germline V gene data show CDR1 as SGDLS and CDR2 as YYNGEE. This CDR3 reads CASSGWRETNYGYTF.

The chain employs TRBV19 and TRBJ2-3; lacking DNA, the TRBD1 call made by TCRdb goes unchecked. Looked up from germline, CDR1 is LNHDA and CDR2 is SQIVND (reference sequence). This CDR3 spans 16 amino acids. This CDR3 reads CASSIARVASADTQYF. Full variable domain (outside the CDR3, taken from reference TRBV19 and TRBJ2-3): DGGITQSPKYLFRKEGQNVTLSCEQNLNHDAMYWYRQDPGQGLRLIYYSQIVNDFQKGDIAEGYSVSREKKESFPLTVTSAQKNPTAFYLCASSIARVASADTQYFGPGTRLTVL.

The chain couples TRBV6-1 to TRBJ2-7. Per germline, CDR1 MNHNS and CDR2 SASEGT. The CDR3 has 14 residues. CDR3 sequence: CASSESPMDYEQYF.

CDR3 amino acids: CASSHGGGSEQYF. V usage is TRBV28 and J usage is TRBJ2-7; the TCRdb D gene call, TRBD2, has no DNA to confirm it. This CDR3 spans 13 amino acids. From germline, CDR1 is MDHEN and CDR2 SYDVKM.

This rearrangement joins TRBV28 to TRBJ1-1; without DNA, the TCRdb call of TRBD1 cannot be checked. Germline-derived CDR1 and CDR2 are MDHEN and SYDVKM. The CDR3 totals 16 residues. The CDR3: CASSLAPDRVKIEAFF.

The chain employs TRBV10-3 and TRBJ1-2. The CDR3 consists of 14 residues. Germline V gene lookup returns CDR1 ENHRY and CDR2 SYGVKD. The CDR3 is CAISESSSNYGYTF.

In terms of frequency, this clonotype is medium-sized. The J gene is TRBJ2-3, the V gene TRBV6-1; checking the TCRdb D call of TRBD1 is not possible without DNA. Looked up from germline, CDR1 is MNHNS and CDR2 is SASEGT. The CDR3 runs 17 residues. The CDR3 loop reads CASRPPLRTGGKDTQYF.

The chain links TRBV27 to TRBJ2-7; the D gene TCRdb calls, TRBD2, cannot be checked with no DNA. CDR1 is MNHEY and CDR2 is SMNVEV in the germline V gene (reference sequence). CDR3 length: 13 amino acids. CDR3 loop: CASKSGSSYEQYF.

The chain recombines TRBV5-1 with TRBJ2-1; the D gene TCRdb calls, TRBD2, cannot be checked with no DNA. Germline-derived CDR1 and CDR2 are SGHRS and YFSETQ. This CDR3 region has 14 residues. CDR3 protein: CASRTAGGDNEQFF.

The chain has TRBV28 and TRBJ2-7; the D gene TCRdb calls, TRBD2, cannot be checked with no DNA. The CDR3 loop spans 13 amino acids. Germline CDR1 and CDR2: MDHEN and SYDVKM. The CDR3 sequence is CASSLLPAAEQYF.

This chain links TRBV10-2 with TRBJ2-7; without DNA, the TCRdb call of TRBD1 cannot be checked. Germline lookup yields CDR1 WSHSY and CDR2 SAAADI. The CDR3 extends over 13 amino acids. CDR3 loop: CASTGGDDYEQYF.

The CDR3 spells CASSASGGGEQFF. V is TRBV9 and J is TRBJ2-1; the TCRdb call, TRBD1, lacks DNA for checking. This CDR3 has 13 residues. Germline CDR1 is SGDLS and CDR2 is YYNGEE.

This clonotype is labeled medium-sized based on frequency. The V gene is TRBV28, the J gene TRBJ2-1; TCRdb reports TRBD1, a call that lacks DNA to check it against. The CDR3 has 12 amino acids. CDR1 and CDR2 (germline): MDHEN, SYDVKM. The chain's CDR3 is CASSLDSPEQFF.

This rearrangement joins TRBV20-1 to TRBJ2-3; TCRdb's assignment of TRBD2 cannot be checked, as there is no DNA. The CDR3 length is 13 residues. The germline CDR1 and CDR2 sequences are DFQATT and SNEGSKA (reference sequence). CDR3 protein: CSAHGSNSDTQYF.

CDR3: CASRGPSYNSPLHF. V is TRBV28 and J is TRBJ1-6; TCRdb indicates TRBD1, and absent DNA this call remains unverified. Germline values: CDR1 MDHEN, CDR2 SYDVKM. The CDR3 runs to 14 residues.

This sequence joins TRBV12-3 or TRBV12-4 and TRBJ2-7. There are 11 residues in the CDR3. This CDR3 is CASSISYEQYF.

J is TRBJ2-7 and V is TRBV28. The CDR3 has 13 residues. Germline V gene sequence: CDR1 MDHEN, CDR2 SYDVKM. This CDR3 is CASTKRDSYEQYF.

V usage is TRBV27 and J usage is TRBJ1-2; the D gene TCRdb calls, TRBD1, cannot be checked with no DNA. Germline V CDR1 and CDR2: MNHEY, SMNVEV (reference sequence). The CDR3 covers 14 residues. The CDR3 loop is CASSFTTGGPGYTF.

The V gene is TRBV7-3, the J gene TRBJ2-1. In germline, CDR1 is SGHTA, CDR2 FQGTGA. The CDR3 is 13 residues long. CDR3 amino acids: CASSFGSGNEQFF.

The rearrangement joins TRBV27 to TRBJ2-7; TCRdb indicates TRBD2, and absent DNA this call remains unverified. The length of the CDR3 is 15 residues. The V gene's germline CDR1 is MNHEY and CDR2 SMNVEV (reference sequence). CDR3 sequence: CASSSGLGVSYEQYF.

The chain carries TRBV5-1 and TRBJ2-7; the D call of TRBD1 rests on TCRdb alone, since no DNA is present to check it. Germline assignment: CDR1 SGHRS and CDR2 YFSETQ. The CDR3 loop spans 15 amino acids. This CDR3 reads CASSRGQGVAYEQYF.

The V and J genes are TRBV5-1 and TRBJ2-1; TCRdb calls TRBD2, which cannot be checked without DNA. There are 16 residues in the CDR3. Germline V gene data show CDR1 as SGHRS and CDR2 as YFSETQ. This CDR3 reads CASSLDSSGSYNEQFF.

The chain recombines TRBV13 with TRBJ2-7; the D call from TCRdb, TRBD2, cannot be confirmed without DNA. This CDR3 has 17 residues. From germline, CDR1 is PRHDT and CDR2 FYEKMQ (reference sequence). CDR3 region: CASSLSPASGISYEQYF.

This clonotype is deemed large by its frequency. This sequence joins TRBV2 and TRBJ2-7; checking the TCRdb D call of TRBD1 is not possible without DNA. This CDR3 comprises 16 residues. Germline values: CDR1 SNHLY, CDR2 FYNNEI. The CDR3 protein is CASNNYRDRVSYEQYF.

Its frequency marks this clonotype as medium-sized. The CDR3 loop is CASSFAPRETQYF. This sequence joins TRBV28 and TRBJ2-5; checking the TCRdb D call of TRBD2 is not possible without DNA. The CDR3 is made up of 13 amino acids. Germline assignment: CDR1 MDHEN and CDR2 SYDVKM. Using reference TRBV28 and TRBJ2-5 for the parts outside the CDR3, the full variable domain is DVKVTQSSRYLVKRTGEKVFLECVQDMDHENMFWYRQDPGLGLRLIYFSYDVKMKEKGDIPEGYSVSREKKERFSLILESASTNQTSMYLCASSFAPRETQYFGPGTRLLVL.

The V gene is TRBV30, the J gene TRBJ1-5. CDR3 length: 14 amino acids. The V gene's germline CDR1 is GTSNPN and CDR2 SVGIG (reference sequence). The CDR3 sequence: CAWSQDSGNQPQHF.

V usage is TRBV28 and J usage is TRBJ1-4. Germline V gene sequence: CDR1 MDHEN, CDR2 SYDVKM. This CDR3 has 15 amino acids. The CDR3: CASSLAASLGEKLFF.

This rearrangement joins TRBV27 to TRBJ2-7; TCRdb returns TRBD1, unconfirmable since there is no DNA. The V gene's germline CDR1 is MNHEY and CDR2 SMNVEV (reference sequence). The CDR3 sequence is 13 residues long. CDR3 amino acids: CASTGTPLAEQYF.

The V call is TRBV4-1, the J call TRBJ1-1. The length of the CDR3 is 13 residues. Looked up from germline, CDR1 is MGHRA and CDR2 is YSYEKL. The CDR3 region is CASSPPGDTEAFF.